This TCR beta chain was observed in a study of T cells in Graves' hyperthyroidism and ophthalmopathy. Findings and caveats of the study: Through a model of 13 V-J features, ophthalmopathy was separated from stable hyperthyroidism. Blood also showed most of the thyroid clonotypes that were expanded above 0.001. The model identified upcoming ophthalmopathy a median approximately 6.5 months ahead of onset.

RNA transcripts yielded amplified TCR beta CDR3 regions. First-round RT-PCR with HTBI primers amplified the TCR CDR3 region. TCRdb reanalysed the multiplex PCR reads using MiXCR and keeps one entry per CDR3 protein. This table has 450,000 to 700,000 distinct CDR3 sequences, 40% to 55% appearing once. The CDR3 runs to 15 residues. Trimming pared 5 bases from V and 6 bases from J, leaving 16 bases between. Germline CDR1 reads SGHVS; CDR2 reads FQNEAQ. This clonotype was observed at least ten times. Its antigen is still unknown. Source material: peripheral blood or thyroid tissue (not recorded which). V usage is TRBV7-8 and J usage is TRBJ1-4, with TRBD1 as a possible D gene (5 bases). The receptor's source is an adult woman with Graves' disease, either hyperthyroidism or ophthalmopathy (not recorded which). CDR3 in amino acids: CASSTRTLGDEKLFF. The CDR3 bases are TGTGCCAGCAGCACCCGGACGTTAGGGGATGAAAAACTGTTTTTT.